This is a list of T cell receptor beta chains from one sample in a study of OX40 agonist ivuxolimab in advanced cancers. Repertoires were generated with immunoSEQ multiplex PCR, while TCRdb's copy carries only in-frame clones and drops some. The sample shows approximately 32,000 clones, about 92% of them seen only once. The sample was CD4+ or CD8+ T cells sorted from blood, taken in a trial of the OX40 agonist ivuxolimab. The source of these receptors is an adult with an advanced solid tumor such as melanoma, head and neck, liver or kidney cancer. The conserved cysteine and the conserved F or W are not part of the CDR3 here.

V gene,J gene,CDR3 length,CDR3 protein
TRBV2,TRBJ2-2,8,ASGYGELF
TRBV11-2,TRBJ2-1,11,ASSFTGGPEQF
TRBV11-2,TRBJ2-2,14,ASSLPGGQRAGELF
TRBV27,TRBJ2-1,12,ASRGLAGYNEQF
TRBV7-9,TRBJ2-7,9,ASGRGPEQY
TRBV7-6,TRBJ1-1,13,ASSLDRGANTEAF
TRBV4-1,TRBJ2-3,17,ASSQPERPGQGFADTQY
TRBV5-6,TRBJ2-5,13,ASSIDLDIQETQY
TRBV4-1,TRBJ2-1,14,ASSLSGGLASNEQF
TRBV7-9,TRBJ2-7,15,ASSLEGGDGGTYEQY
TRBV29-1,TRBJ2-1,10,SVGPTSAEQF
TRBV11-3,TRBJ2-7,13,ASSAGLAGGQEQY
TRBV10-1,TRBJ1-1,12,ASSESPENTEAF
TRBV7-9,TRBJ2-1,14,ASSSPGASAYNEQF
TRBV6-1,TRBJ2-3,15,ASSEIERGPPTDTQY
TRBV5-6,TRBJ2-7,13,ASSLEGQGRYEQY
TRBV7-8,TRBJ2-7,12,ASSLGRGSYEQY
TRBV11-3,TRBJ2-3,15,ASSGVGQGPTTDTQY
TRBV27,TRBJ1-6,14,ASSPYLDPTNSPLH
TRBV6-5,TRBJ1-2,12,ASRPDTANYGYT
TRBV11-2,TRBJ2-7,10,ASSLPSGPRY
TRBV27,TRBJ2-2,12,ASNNRGSTGELF
TRBV25-1,TRBJ2-1,10,ASSGREDEQF
TRBV19,TRBJ2-2,12,ASSIMGLSEELF
TRBV9,TRBJ2-3,13,ASSAEGGLQGTQY
TRBV5-4,TRBJ2-1,9,ASLAGAEQF
TRBV29-1,TRBJ2-1,10,SVEVFYNEQF
TRBV6-5,TRBJ2-5,13,ASSHYGQGVETQY
TRBV12-1,TRBJ1-1,15,ASSLGQGASLNTEAF
TRBV7-9,TRBJ1-4,11,ASSRDSNEKLF
TRBV11-2,TRBJ1-3,13,ASSPNVGTGNTIY
TRBV7-9,TRBJ2-5,16,ASSPGLAGGYYMETQY
TRBV20-1,TRBJ2-7,7,SANTEQY
TRBV7-9,TRBJ2-7,11,ASSRDYAYEQY
TRBV18,TRBJ2-4,13,ASSPKDRTKNIQY
TRBV5-6,TRBJ2-3,14,ASSFYPGQGADTQY